This T cell receptor beta chain was captured by sequencing in a study of cytotoxic CD8 clonotypes in ibrutinib-treated CLL. Overall study context: Responses comprised about 24 partial and 2 complete; at median roughly 70 months, 14 remained remitted and about 12 progressed.

Measured with immunoSEQ multiplex PCR; TCRdb has only the in-frame clones, and not every one. The data contain 110,000 to 150,000 clones, under 95% of them singletons. This CDR3 is 15 amino acids long. With 8 bases removed from V and 5 bases from J, the gap between germline ends came to 18 bases. Germline lookup yields CDR1 SEHNR and CDR2 FQNEAQ (reference sequence). The source of this sequence is a human donor with chronic lymphocytic leukemia. Material: PBMCs, obtained after 12 months of ibrutinib treatment. This chain joins TRBV7-9 and TRBJ1-4; D possibly corresponds to TRBD1 (5 bases). Written as DNA, the CDR3 is TGTGCCAGCGGTATTGCCGGGACCAACAATGAAAAACTGTTTTTT. This translates into CASGIAGTNNEKLFF.